The 24 T cell receptor beta chains given below trace back to one sample, sequenced in a study of blood T cell repertoires in COVID-19. Some clones are missing from TCRdb's copy, which holds only in-frame ones; the method was immunoSEQ multiplex PCR. Counted here are fewer than 350,000 clones, around 90% occurring once; the ten biggest clones make up approximately 2%. Sequences were obtained from PBMCs or T cells enriched from blood (not recorded which). These receptors all stem from a woman in her sixties or seventies in a cohort exposed to, infected with or recovered from COVID-19 (not recorded which).

The CDR3 bases are TGTGCCGCCTCAGGGGCCACCGGGGAGCTGTTTTTT. It yields the protein CAASGATGELFF. The chain couples TRBV24-1 to TRBJ2-2; a weak D match, TRBD1 (6 bases). This CDR3 region has 12 residues. From germline, CDR1 is KGHDR and CDR2 SFDVKD. The germline V and J ends were trimmed by 12 bases and 4 bases, with 11 bases remaining between them.

This sequence joins TRBV28 and TRBJ2-6; tentative D call: TRBD2 (6 bases). This CDR3 is built from 16 residues. Germline lookup yields CDR1 MDHEN and CDR2 SYDVKM. V was pared by 6 bases and J by 0 bases, with 12 bases between. The CDR3 DNA is TGTGCCAGCAGCCCTCGGCGGGGCTCTGGGGCCAACGTCCTGACTTTC. Protein sequence: CASSPRRGSGANVLTF.

This clone showed up just once. This rearrangement joins TRBV5-1 to TRBJ1-6, with 8 nucleotides matching TRBD1. The CDR3 totals 14 residues. Trimming removed 5 bases from V and 5 bases from J; junction bases left unmatched: 3. Looked up from germline, CDR1 is SGHRS and CDR2 is YFSETQ. CDR3 protein: CASSSTGDNSPLHF. CDR3 coding DNA: TGCGCCAGCAGTTCGACAGGGGATAATTCACCCCTCCACTTT.

The chain recombines TRBV29-1 with TRBJ2-3; D perhaps matches TRBD2 (6 bases). This CDR3 region has 14 residues. Trimming removed 7 bases at V and 6 bases at J, with 20 bases between. Germline V gene data show CDR1 as SQVTM and CDR2 as ANQGSEA. The CDR3 spells CSARAVGGSDTQYF. The CDR3 DNA sequence: TGCAGCGCTAGAGCGGTCGGAGGGTCCGATACGCAGTATTTT.

This sequence joins TRBV28 and TRBJ1-5; 10 bases are a match to TRBD1. After removal of 5 bases from V and 5 bases from J, the junction contained 9 bases not matched to a gene. There are 16 residues in the CDR3. The germline gives CDR1 MDHEN, CDR2 SYDVKM. For the CDR3, the DNA is TGTGCCAGCAGTGATGGGGACAGGGGACAGGATCAGCCCCAGCATTTT. Residues: CASSDGDRGQDQPQHF.

J is TRBJ1-1 and V is TRBV19; the D is unclear. The germline V gene encodes CDR1 LNHDA and CDR2 SQIVND (reference sequence). The V end was cut by 0 bases, the J end by 2 bases, with 4 bases between. The CDR3 is 13 residues long. This CDR3 reads CASSIERNTEAFF. In nucleotides, the CDR3 is TGTGCCAGTAGTATAGAGCGTAACACTGAAGCTTTCTTT.

This chain joins TRBV27 and TRBJ1-5; 8 positions agree with TRBD1. Germline CDR1 reads MNHEY; CDR2 reads SMNVEV (reference sequence). The trim removed 4 bases at V and 1 base at J, leaving 6 bases unmatched. CDR3 length equals 16 residues. The DNA for the CDR3 is TGTGCCAGCAGTTCCAGGGGGCGTGTAAGCAATCAGCCCCAGCATTTT. Protein product: CASSSRGRVSNQPQHF.

Turning to this clone: Other DNA sequences in this sample translate to the same CDR3. V and J are TRBV7-9 and TRBJ2-1, with D hard to call. This CDR3 is built from 14 residues. V lost 1 base and J 0 bases, leaving 4 bases between the germline ends. The germline CDR1 and CDR2 sequences are SEHNR and FQNEAQ (reference sequence). The CDR3 DNA reads TGTGCCAGCAGCTTAGGCAGCTCCTACAATGAGCAGTTCTTC. The encoded protein is CASSLGSSYNEQFF.

This clone was detected many times. The V gene is TRBV23-1, the J gene TRBJ1-2; TRBD1 matches 8 bases. TRBV23-1 is noted as an ORF with a role that remains uncertain. The CDR3 is 13 amino acids. V shed 8 bases and J 5 bases; nucleotides not matched to a gene: 7. The CDR3 region has the DNA TGCGCCAGCTACCAGGGGGCTGGGTATGGCTACACCTTC. It translates to CASYQGAGYGYTF.

The chain joins TRBV19 to TRBJ1-5; D possibly corresponds to TRBD1 (6 bases). Germline CDR1 reads LNHDA; CDR2 reads SQIVND (reference sequence). V was cut by 5 bases and J by 5 bases, with 13 bases left in between. The CDR3 covers 14 residues. Here the CDR3 reads CASSVRDNHQPQHF. The CDR3, as DNA: TGTGCCAGTAGTGTCCGGGACAATCATCAGCCCCAGCATTTT.

The chain is built from TRBV5-1 and TRBJ2-6; the match to TRBD1 covers 11 bases. The CDR3 is made up of 16 amino acids. Per the germline V gene, CDR1 is SGHRS and CDR2 is YFSETQ. The V gene end was trimmed by 5 bases and the J gene end by 4 bases; junction bases not matched to a gene: 5. DNA of the CDR3: TGCGCCAGCAGTGGACAGGGGGCAGGAGGGGCCAACGTCCTGACTTTC. Its translation: CASSGQGAGGANVLTF.

The V call is TRBV24-1, the J call TRBJ2-1, with 10 bases fitting TRBD2. Germline loops: CDR1 KGHDR, CDR2 SFDVKD. The junction had 2 bases not matched to a gene; V was cut back by 2 bases and J by 2 bases. CDR3 length: 16 amino acids. The CDR3 here is CATSDSLAGAYNEQFF. CDR3 in DNA: TGTGCCACCAGTGATTCCCTAGCGGGAGCCTACAATGAGCAGTTCTTC.

The V gene is TRBV3-1 (or the pseudogene TRBV3-2), the J gene TRBJ2-3, with TRBD2 as a possible D gene (7 bases). V was pared by 4 bases and J by 3 bases, with 11 bases between. This CDR3 has 14 amino acids. Germline V gene data show CDR1 as LGHDT and CDR2 as YNNKEL (reference sequence). The DNA for the CDR3 is TGTGCCAGCAGCCCCGAGGGGGGGACAGATACGCAGTATTTT. Its translation: CASSPEGGTDTQYF.

The genes are TRBV28 and TRBJ1-2, with a possible D match to TRBD1 (5 bases). There are 14 residues in the CDR3. Germline CDR1 is MDHEN and CDR2 is SYDVKM. Trimming stripped 6 bases from V and 5 bases from J, with 16 bases between. The CDR3 sequence is CASSPATGRYGYTF. In nucleotides, the CDR3 is TGTGCCAGCAGCCCCGCAACAGGACGGTATGGCTACACCTTC.

This clone showed up just once. V gene TRBV30 combines with J gene TRBJ1-4, with no clear D. V shed 2 bases and J shed 8 bases, with 12 bases lying between them. The CDR3 length is 13 residues. Germline V gene sequence: CDR1 GTSNPN, CDR2 SVGIG (reference sequence). The DNA for the CDR3 is TGTGCCTGGAGTCTTAGTTCTACCGAAAAACTGTTTTTT. It translates to CAWSLSSTEKLFF.

This clone was counted a single time. The chain is built from TRBV27 and TRBJ2-3; D is perhaps TRBD1 (5 bases). The CDR3 totals 14 residues. V dropped 3 bases and J dropped 4 bases, with 11 bases sitting between them. Germline V CDR1 and CDR2: MNHEY, SMNVEV (reference sequence). CDR3 amino acids: CASSFRVGADTQYF. The DNA for the CDR3 is TGTGCCAGCAGTTTCAGGGTTGGGGCAGATACGCAGTATTTT.

This sequence joins TRBV27 and TRBJ2-5; a weak D match, TRBD2 (6 bases). The V gene lost 5 bases and the J gene lost 4 bases, with 14 bases spanning the gap. This CDR3 is built from 14 residues. Germline V gene sequence: CDR1 MNHEY, CDR2 SMNVEV (reference sequence). The CDR3 sequence: CASSPTRLVETQYF. The CDR3 DNA is TGTGCCAGCAGTCCGACCCGACTAGTAGAGACCCAGTACTTC.

The chain couples TRBV10-2 to TRBJ1-2; D remains ambiguous. Per the germline V gene, CDR1 is WSHSY and CDR2 is SAAADI. This CDR3 spans 13 amino acids. The germline V and J ends were trimmed by 2 bases and 5 bases, with 9 bases remaining between them. The CDR3 region has the DNA TGCGCCAGCAGTGAGGGGCGAAAATATGGCTACACCTTC. Protein product: CASSEGRKYGYTF.

The CDR3 DNA reads TGCGCCAGCAGCTTCGGGGGGGCTCATGGCTACACCTTC. Protein: CASSFGGAHGYTF. The V call is TRBV5-1, the J call TRBJ1-2, with D perhaps matching TRBD1 (6 bases). Between the trimmed V and J ends, which lost 2 bases and 6 bases, there was a span of 11 bases. This CDR3 has 13 residues. Looked up from germline, CDR1 is SGHRS and CDR2 is YFSETQ. The full variable domain, in which reference TRBV5-1 and TRBJ1-2 provide the parts outside the CDR3, is KAGVTQTPRYLIKTRGQQVTLSCSPISGHRSVSWYQQTPGQGLQFLFEYFSETQRNKGNFPGRFSGRQFSNSRSEMNVSTLELGDSALYLCASSFGGAHGYTFGSGTRLTVV.

The V and J genes are TRBV4-1 and TRBJ2-7, with D possibly being TRBD1 (6 bases). Germline CDR1 reads MGHRA; CDR2 reads YSYEKL. V was cut by 1 base and J by 1 base, with 11 bases left in between. This CDR3 has 15 residues. The CDR3: CASSQGTRGSYEQYF. As DNA, the CDR3 is TGCGCCAGCAGCCAAGGGACCAGGGGATCCTACGAGCAGTACTTC.

This chain uses TRBV12-3 or TRBV12-4 with TRBJ1-2; D might be TRBD1 (6 bases). V shed 5 bases and J shed 6 bases, with 13 bases lying between them. The CDR3 is 13 amino acids. CDR3 sequence reads: CASSRQAWDGYTF. The CDR3 DNA reads TGTGCCAGCAGTCGACAGGCATGGGATGGCTACACCTTC.

The chain recombines TRBV6-5 with TRBJ2-7; 10 nucleotides line up with TRBD2. CDR3 length: 13 amino acids. CDR1 is MNHEY, CDR2 SVGAGI, per germline. V shed 10 bases, J shed 2 bases, and the junction held 5 bases outside the gene matches. CDR3 protein: CATVAGGTYEQYF. The CDR3 DNA reads as TGTGCCACCGTAGCGGGAGGAACCTACGAGCAGTACTTC.

This chain uses TRBV28 with TRBJ2-1, with 9 bases fitting TRBD2. The ends lost 6 bases at V and 7 bases at J; junction bases unmatched: 7. The CDR3 runs to 14 residues. Germline loops: CDR1 MDHEN, CDR2 SYDVKM. The DNA of the CDR3 is TGTGCCAGCAGAATAGCGGGAGTGTGGAATGAGCAGTTCTTC. Encoded protein: CASRIAGVWNEQFF. Based on the CDR3 plus reference TRBV28 and TRBJ2-1, the full variable domain is DVKVTQSSRYLVKRTGEKVFLECVQDMDHENMFWYRQDPGLGLRLIYFSYDVKMKEKGDIPEGYSVSREKKERFSLILESASTNQTSMYLCASRIAGVWNEQFFGPGTRLTVL.

The chain recombines TRBV19 with TRBJ2-1; 11 bases agree with TRBD1. V lost 11 bases and J lost 10; bases outside the gene matches: 13. This CDR3 has 14 residues. The germline V gene encodes CDR1 LNHDA and CDR2 SQIVND (reference sequence). CDR3 DNA sequence: TGTGCCTGTTCGGACAGGGGGCGGGCAGGAGAGCAGTTCTTC. This encodes CACSDRGRAGEQFF.